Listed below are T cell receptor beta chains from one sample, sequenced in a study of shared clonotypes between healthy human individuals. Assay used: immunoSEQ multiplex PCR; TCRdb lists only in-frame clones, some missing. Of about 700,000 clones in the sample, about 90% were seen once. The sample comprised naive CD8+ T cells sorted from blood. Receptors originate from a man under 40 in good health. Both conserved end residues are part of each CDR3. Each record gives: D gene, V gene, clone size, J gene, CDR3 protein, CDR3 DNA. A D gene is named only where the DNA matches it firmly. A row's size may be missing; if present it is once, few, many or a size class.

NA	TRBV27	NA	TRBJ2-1	CASSDYNEQFF	TGTGCCAGCAGCGATTACAATGAGCAGTTCTTC
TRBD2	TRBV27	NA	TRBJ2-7	CASRVEWGGPGEQYF	TGTGCCAGCAGGGTTGAATGGGGGGGTCCGGGCGAGCAGTACTTC
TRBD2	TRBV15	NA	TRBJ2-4	CATSRDAGSGNDIQYF	TGTGCCACCAGCAGAGATGCGGGGAGCGGGAATGACATTCAGTACTTC
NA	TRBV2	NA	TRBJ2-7	CASSEFAKIF	TGTGCCAGCAGTGAGTTTGCCAAGATCTTC
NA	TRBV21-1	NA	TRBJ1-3	CASRKEVYGNTIYF	TGTGCCAGCAGGAAAGAGGTTTACGGAAACACCATATATTTT
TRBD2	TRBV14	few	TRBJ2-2	CASSSSGTNTGELFF	TGTGCCAGCAGCTCTAGCGGGACGAACACCGGGGAGCTGTTTTTT
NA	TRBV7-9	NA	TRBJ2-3	CASSSRTDTQYF	TGTGCCAGCAGCTCCCGTACAGATACGCAGTATTTT
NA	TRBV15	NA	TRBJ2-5	CATSRDPSPGEETQYF	TGTGCCACCAGCAGAGATCCGTCCCCAGGGGAAGAGACCCAGTACTTC
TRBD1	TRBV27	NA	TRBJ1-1	CASSLTGGFSEAFF	TGTGCCAGCAGTTTGACAGGGGGCTTCTCTGAAGCTTTCTTT
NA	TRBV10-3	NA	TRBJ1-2	CAISDQGPTTRYTF	TGTGCCATCAGTGACCAGGGCCCTACAACCCGCTACACCTTC
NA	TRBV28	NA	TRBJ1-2	CASSLGNYGYTF	TGTGCCAGCAGCCTCGGGAACTATGGCTACACCTTC
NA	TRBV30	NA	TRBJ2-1	CAWRGSGSGQFF	TGTGCCTGGAGAGGAAGCGGAAGTGGGCAGTTCTTC
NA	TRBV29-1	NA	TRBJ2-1	CSVFGDALASDYNEQFF	TGCAGCGTTTTTGGGGACGCTCTAGCTTCAGACTACAATGAGCAGTTCTTC
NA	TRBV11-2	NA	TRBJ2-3	CASSLRQGRSTDTQYF	TGTGCCAGCAGCTTACGGCAGGGGAGGAGCACAGATACGCAGTATTTT
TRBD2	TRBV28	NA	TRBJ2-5	CASSLTSGDQETQYF	TGTGCCAGCAGTTTGACTAGCGGAGATCAAGAGACCCAGTACTTC
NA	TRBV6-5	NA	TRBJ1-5	CASSYSNGRPQHF	TGTGCCAGCAGTTACTCGAATGGGCGGCCCCAGCATTTT
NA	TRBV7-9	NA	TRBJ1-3	CASSPNVQVSSGNTIYF	TGTGCCAGCAGCCCGAACGTCCAGGTCAGCTCTGGAAACACCATATATTTT
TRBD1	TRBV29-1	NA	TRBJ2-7	CSARTGLTYEQYF	TGCAGCGCTAGGACAGGTTTGACCTACGAGCAGTACTTC
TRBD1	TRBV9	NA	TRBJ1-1	CASSGVGQGWNTEAFF	TGTGCCAGCAGCGGGGTCGGACAGGGTTGGAACACTGAAGCTTTCTTT
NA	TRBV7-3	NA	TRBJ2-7	CASSLYESYEQYF	TGTGCCAGCAGCTTATACGAATCCTACGAGCAGTACTTC
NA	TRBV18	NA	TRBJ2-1	CASSLIPTMGVRKGNEQFF	TGTGCCAGCTCACTCATCCCAACTATGGGGGTACGCAAGGGGAATGAGCAGTTCTTC
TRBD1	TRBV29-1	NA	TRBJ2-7	CSVGTGQSYEQYF	TGCAGCGTAGGGACAGGGCAATCCTACGAGCAGTACTTC
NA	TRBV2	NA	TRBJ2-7	CASSTTGTERSEQYF	TGTGCCAGCAGTACAACCGGGACTGAGAGGAGCGAGCAGTACTTC
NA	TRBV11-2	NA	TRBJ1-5	CASSLPNQPQHF	TGTGCCAGCAGCTTACCCAATCAGCCCCAGCATTTT
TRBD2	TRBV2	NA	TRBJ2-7	CASSEGLAGGPGDEQYF	TGTGCCAGCAGCGAGGGACTAGCGGGAGGGCCTGGGGACGAGCAGTACTTC
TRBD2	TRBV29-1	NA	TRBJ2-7	CSVVTSGRSYEQYF	TGCAGCGTTGTTACTAGCGGGAGGTCCTACGAGCAGTACTTC
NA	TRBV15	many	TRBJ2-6	CATSRDNSGANVLTF	TGTGCCACCAGCAGGGACAACTCTGGGGCCAACGTCCTGACTTTC
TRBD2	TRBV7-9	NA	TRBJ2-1	CASSHRLAGHEQFF	TGTGCCAGCAGCCATAGACTAGCGGGACATGAGCAGTTCTTC
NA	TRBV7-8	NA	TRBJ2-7	CASSIGGTYEQYF	TGTGCCAGCAGCATAGGGGGGACCTACGAGCAGTACTTC
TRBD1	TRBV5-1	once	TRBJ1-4	CASSSNRQGAGEKLFF	TGCGCCAGCAGCTCTAACCGACAGGGGGCAGGGGAAAAACTGTTTTTT
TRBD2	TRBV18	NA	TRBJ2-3	CASSPWVGGEESTDTQYF	TGTGCCAGCTCACCATGGGTCGGGGGGGAAGAAAGCACAGATACGCAGTATTTT
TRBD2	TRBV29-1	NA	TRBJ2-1	CSVYPGGVRDLAGGHLNNEQFF	TGCAGCGTTTACCCCGGTGGGGTTCGGGACCTAGCGGGAGGGCACCTAAACAATGAGCAGTTCTTC
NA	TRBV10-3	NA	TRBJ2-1	CAITSENEQFF	TGTGCCATCACCTCGGAGAATGAGCAGTTCTTC
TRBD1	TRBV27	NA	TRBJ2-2	CASSSDRAPGELFF	TGTGCCAGCAGTTCGGACAGGGCACCCGGGGAGCTGTTTTTT
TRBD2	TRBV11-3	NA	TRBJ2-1	CASSFRTSADYNEQFF	TGTGCCAGCAGCTTTAGGACTAGCGCAGACTACAATGAGCAGTTCTTC
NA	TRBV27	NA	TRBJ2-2	CASKIQGYTGELFF	TGTGCCAGCAAAATACAGGGATACACCGGGGAGCTGTTTTTT
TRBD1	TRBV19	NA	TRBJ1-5	CATRMGQGAVQPQHF	TGTGCCACGAGAATGGGGCAGGGGGCCGTGCAGCCCCAGCATTTT
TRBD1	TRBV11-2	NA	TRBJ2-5	CASSPLEGAKYQETQYF	TGTGCCAGCAGCCCCCTCGAGGGGGCGAAATACCAAGAGACCCAGTACTTC
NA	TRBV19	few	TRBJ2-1	CASSATEEVPEQFF	TGTGCCAGTAGTGCGACCGAAGAGGTCCCGGAGCAGTTCTTC
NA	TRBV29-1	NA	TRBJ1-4	CSVVDNEKLFF	TGCAGCGTTGTTGATAATGAAAAACTGTTTTTT
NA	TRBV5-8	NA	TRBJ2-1	CASSLEWGYNEQFF	TGTGCCAGCAGCTTGGAGTGGGGGTACAATGAGCAGTTCTTC
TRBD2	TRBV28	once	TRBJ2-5	CASSSEVSGRGETQYF	TGTGCCAGCAGTTCCGAAGTTAGCGGGAGGGGTGAGACCCAGTACTTC
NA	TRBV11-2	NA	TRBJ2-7	CASSHGAGYEQYF	TGTGCCAGCAGCCACGGGGCGGGCTACGAGCAGTACTTC
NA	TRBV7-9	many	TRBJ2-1	CASSLDGLHNEQFF	TGTGCCAGCAGCTTAGACGGACTTCACAATGAGCAGTTCTTC
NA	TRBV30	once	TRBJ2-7	CAWSPPPRVDEQYF	TGTGCCTGGAGTCCACCCCCCAGGGTGGACGAGCAGTACTTC
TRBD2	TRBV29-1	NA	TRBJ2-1	CSVEGGLALSYNEQFF	TGCAGCGTTGAAGGGGGACTAGCCCTGAGTTACAATGAGCAGTTCTTC
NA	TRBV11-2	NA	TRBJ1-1	CASSTQGTEAFF	TGTGCCAGCAGCACACAGGGCACTGAAGCTTTCTTT
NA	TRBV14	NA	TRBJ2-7	CASSQELGDEQYF	TGTGCCAGCAGCCAAGAGCTGGGGGACGAGCAGTACTTC
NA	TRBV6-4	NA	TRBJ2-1	CASSDNADGSANEQFF	TGTGCCAGCAGTGACAACGCCGACGGGAGCGCCAATGAGCAGTTCTTC
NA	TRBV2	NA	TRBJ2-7	CASPLGSVQYF	TGTGCCAGCCCCTTGGGTAGTGTGCAGTACTTC
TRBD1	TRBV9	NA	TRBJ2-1	CASSFDPDRGNEQFF	TGTGCCAGCAGCTTCGACCCCGACAGGGGCAATGAGCAGTTCTTC
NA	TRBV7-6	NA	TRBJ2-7	CASSLSGGKGAISEQYF	TGTGCCAGCAGCTTGAGCGGCGGGAAGGGGGCGATCAGCGAGCAGTACTTC
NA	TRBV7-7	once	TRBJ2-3	CASSFAVGTDTQYF	TGTGCTAGCAGCTTTGCGGTAGGCACAGATACGCAGTATTTT
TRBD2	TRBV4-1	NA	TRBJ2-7	CASSQDRVLGLAGSYEQYF	TGCGCCAGCAGCCAAGATCGGGTCTTGGGGCTAGCGGGATCCTACGAGCAGTACTTC
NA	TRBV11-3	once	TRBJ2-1	CASSLQGHGNEQFF	TGTGCCAGCAGCTTACAGGGGCATGGCAATGAGCAGTTCTTC